This T cell receptor (beta chain) was captured by sequencing in a study of CD8 T cells in ankylosing spondylitis. Points from the study as a whole: There was a TCR beta motif, made of several highly homologous variants, that appeared characteristic of ankylosing spondylitis blood. Reported data indicate significant enrichment of disease-linked clones within matched ankylosing spondylitis synovial fluid. Prior literature has documented some motif variants in synovial fluid and blood from reactive arthritis.

Libraries of TCR beta came from quantitative 5'-RACE with molecular barcodes. MiXCR was run by TCRdb on the 5' RACE reads, yielding one entry per CDR3 protein. Here the sample spans some 700,000 distinct CDR3 sequences, 15% to 20% being singletons. Germline CDR1 MNHEY, CDR2 SMNVEV (reference sequence). This CDR3 is built from 16 residues. V lost 6 bases and J lost 2; bases outside the gene matches: 11. About this clonotype itself: The target antigen is unknown.

This chain links TRBV27 with TRBJ2-3, with 7 bases aligning to TRBD1. Material for sequencing was blood, either unsorted or a sorted T cell fraction (not recorded which). The receptor comes from a male donor with ankylosing spondylitis. CDR3 in amino acids: CASRRKWDSLTDTQYF. The CDR3, as DNA: TGTGCCAGCAGACGGAAATGGGACAGCCTCACAGATACGCAGTATTTT.